Below are 9 T cell receptor beta chains sequenced from a single sample in a study of T cell changes during pregnancy in multiple sclerosis. Repertoires were generated with immunoSEQ multiplex PCR, while TCRdb's copy carries only in-frame clones and drops some. Of 35,000 to 50,000 clones listed, about nine tenths were seen once; the top ten hold roughly 1.2%. Specimen: CD4+ T cells from peripheral blood mononuclear cells, collected after pregnancy. These receptors originate from a female donor with multiple sclerosis, enrolled in a pregnancy study.

J is TRBJ2-1 and V is TRBV5-1; TRBD1 aligns across 9 bases. This CDR3 comprises 15 residues. Germline CDR1 is SGHRS and CDR2 is YFSETQ. V gave up 4 bases and J gave up 6 bases; unmatched junction bases: 8. CDR3 residues: CASSATGGLSNEQFF. The CDR3 DNA reads as TGCGCCAGCAGCGCCACAGGGGGCCTGAGCAATGAGCAGTTCTTC.

This sequence joins TRBV19 and TRBJ2-1; the D gene is possibly TRBD1 (6 bases). Germline V gives CDR1 LNHDA, CDR2 SQIVND (reference sequence). With 11 bases removed from V and 0 bases from J, the gap between germline ends came to 17 bases. The CDR3 runs to 15 residues. The chain's CDR3 is CASHRDTSSYNEQFF. The CDR3 DNA reads as TGTGCCTCGCACCGGGACACCAGCTCCTACAATGAGCAGTTCTTC.

The gene calls are TRBV2 and TRBJ2-5; 12 bases line up with TRBD2. The germline gives CDR1 SNHLY, CDR2 FYNNEI. J was trimmed by 5 bases and V by 5 bases; bases with no gene match: 9. This CDR3 region has 16 residues. Written as DNA, the CDR3 is TGTGCCAGCAGTCCCCGACTAGCGGGGGTCCGGGAGACCCAGTACTTC. Protein product: CASSPRLAGVRETQYF. Drawing the rest from reference TRBV2 and TRBJ2-5, the complete variable domain is EPEVTQTPSHQVTQMGQEVILRCVPISNHLYFYWYRQILGQKVEFLVSFYNNEISEKSEIFDDQFSVERPDGSNFTLKIRSTKLEDSAMYFCASSPRLAGVRETQYFGPGTRLLVL.

This clone was seen a few times. The gene calls are TRBV7-2 and TRBJ1-2; perhaps TRBD1 as D (5 bases). The V gene lost 7 bases and the J gene lost 4 bases, with 10 bases spanning the gap. This CDR3 spans 12 amino acids. CDR1 is SGHTA, CDR2 FQGNSA, per germline. In DNA form, the CDR3 reads TGTGCCAGCACCGGGGGGGGCTATGGCTACACCTTC. This codes for CASTGGGYGYTF.

The chain recombines TRBV29-1 with TRBJ2-2, with D possibly matching TRBD2 (6 bases). The CDR3 loop spans 15 amino acids. From germline, CDR1 is SQVTM and CDR2 ANQGSEA. The germline V and J ends were trimmed by 7 bases and 4 bases, with 19 bases remaining between them. CDR3 DNA sequence: TGCAGCGCATCCTTTCCCCTTAGCGGCACCGGGGAGCTGTTTTTT. Translating gives CSASFPLSGTGELFF.

The V gene is TRBV28, the J gene TRBJ1-4, with a tentative D call TRBD1 (6 bases). Germline V gives CDR1 MDHEN, CDR2 SYDVKM. The CDR3 consists of 16 residues. V lost 7 bases to trimming and J lost 7 bases, with 22 bases between them. The CDR3 DNA reads TGTGCCAGCACATCGACAACCAGGGGTAGGAGTGAAAAACTGTTTTTT. It encodes CASTSTTRGRSEKLFF.

This clone was counted once. The chain has TRBV1 and TRBJ2-3; the table's D call, TRBD2, was not checked against the DNA. TRBV1 has pseudogene status. This CDR3 has 19 amino acids. DNA for the CDR3: TGCACCAGCAGCGAATCTACCGGGGCTAGCGGAAACAGCACAGATACGCAGTATTTT. Amino acid sequence: CTSSESTGASGNSTDTQYF.

V and J are TRBV5-4 and TRBJ2-5; tentatively, D is TRBD1 (6 bases). Germline V gene lookup returns CDR1 SGHNT and CDR2 YYREEE (reference sequence). Trimming left V 4 bases short and J 0 bases short, with 13 bases between. This CDR3 spans 15 amino acids. CDR3 bases: TGTGCCAGCAGCGGACAGAAACCCAACCAAGAGACCCAGTACTTC. Amino acids: CASSGQKPNQETQYF.

This sequence joins TRBV5-1 and TRBJ1-1; D not resolved. Between the trimmed V and J ends, which lost 2 bases and 3 bases, there was a span of 8 bases. Germline lookup yields CDR1 SGHRS and CDR2 YFSETQ. This CDR3 has 13 amino acids. The CDR3 bases are TGCGCCAGCAGCTTAACTAAGGACACTGAAGCTTTCTTT. It encodes CASSLTKDTEAFF.